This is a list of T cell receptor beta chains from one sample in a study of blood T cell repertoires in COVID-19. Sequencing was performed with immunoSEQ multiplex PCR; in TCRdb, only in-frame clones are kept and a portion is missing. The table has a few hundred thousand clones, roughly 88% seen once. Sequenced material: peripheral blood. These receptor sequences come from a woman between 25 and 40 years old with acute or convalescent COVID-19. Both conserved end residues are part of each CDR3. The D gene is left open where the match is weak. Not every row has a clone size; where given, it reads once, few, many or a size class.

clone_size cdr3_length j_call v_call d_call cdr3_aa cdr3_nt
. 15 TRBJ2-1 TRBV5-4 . CASSLPPTGGNEQFF TGTGCCAGCAGCTTGCCCCCGACAGGAGGCAATGAGCAGTTCTTC
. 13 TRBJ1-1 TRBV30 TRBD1 CAWSGQGTTEAFF TGTGCCTGGAGCGGACAGGGGACCACTGAAGCTTTCTTT
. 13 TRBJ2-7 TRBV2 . CASSDNGSYEQYF TGTGCCAGCAGTGATAACGGCTCCTACGAGCAGTACTTC
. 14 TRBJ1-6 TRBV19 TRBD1 CASRTRGRGSPLHF TGTGCCAGTCGAACCAGGGGGAGAGGTTCACCCCTCCACTTT
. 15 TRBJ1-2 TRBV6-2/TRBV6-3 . CASSRGQPANYGYTF TGTGCCAGCAGTCGCGGACAGCCTGCTAACTATGGCTACACCTTC
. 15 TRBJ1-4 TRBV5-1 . CASSLTGQFNEKLFF TGCGCCAGCAGCTTGACCGGACAGTTTAATGAAAAACTGTTTTTT
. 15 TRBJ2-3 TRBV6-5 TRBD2 CASSTSGISTDTQYF TGTGCCAGCAGTACTAGCGGGATATCCACAGATACGCAGTATTTT
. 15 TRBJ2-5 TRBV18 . CASSPPRQRAETQYF TGTGCCAGCTCACCGCCAAGGCAGAGGGCGGAGACCCAGTACTTC
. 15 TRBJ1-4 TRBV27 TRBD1 CASRPGTDFNEKLFF TGTGCCAGCAGGCCCGGGACAGACTTTAATGAAAAACTGTTTTTT
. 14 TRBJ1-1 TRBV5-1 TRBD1 CASSFTGGWTEAFF TGCGCCAGCAGCTTTACAGGGGGCTGGACTGAAGCTTTCTTT
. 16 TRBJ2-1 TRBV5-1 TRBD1 CASSLPRQGWSNEQFF TGCGCCAGCAGCTTGCCCCGACAGGGTTGGTCCAATGAGCAGTTCTTC
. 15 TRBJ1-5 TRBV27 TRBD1 CASGQQGEGNQPQHF TGTGCCAGCGGCCAACAGGGGGAAGGCAATCAGCCCCAGCATTTT
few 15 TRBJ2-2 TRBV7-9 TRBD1 CASSSIGTGSGELFF TGTGCCAGCAGCTCAATCGGGACAGGGTCCGGGGAGCTGTTTTTT
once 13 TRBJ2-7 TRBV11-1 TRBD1 CASSRGQAYEQYF TGTGCCAGCAGCCGAGGACAGGCCTACGAGCAGTACTTC
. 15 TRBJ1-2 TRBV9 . CASSVGTRGALGYTF TGTGCCAGCAGCGTTGGGACTCGGGGGGCACTTGGCTACACCTTC
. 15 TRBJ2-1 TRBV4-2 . CASSQGSGAYNEQFF TGTGCCAGCAGCCAAGGGTCAGGGGCCTACAATGAGCAGTTCTTC
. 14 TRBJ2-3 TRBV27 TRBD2 CASSPGTSRDTQYF TGTGCCAGCAGTCCCGGGACTAGTCGAGATACGCAGTATTTT
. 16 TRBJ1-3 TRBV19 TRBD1 CASSMGQGNSGNTIYF TGTGCCAGTAGTATGGGACAGGGCAACTCTGGAAACACCATATATTTT
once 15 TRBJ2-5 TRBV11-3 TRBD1 CASSPGQGAGETQYF TGTGCCAGCAGCCCCGGACAGGGGGCCGGGGAGACCCAGTACTTC
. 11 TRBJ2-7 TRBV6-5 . CASRQGSEQYF TGTGCCAGCCGTCAGGGCTCCGAGCAGTACTTC
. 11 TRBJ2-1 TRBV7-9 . CASSTYYEQFF TGTGCCAGCAGCACCTATTATGAGCAGTTCTTC
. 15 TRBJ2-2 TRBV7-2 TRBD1 CASSLEGTGWRELFF TGTGCCAGCAGCTTAGAGGGGACAGGGTGGAGGGAGCTGTTTTTT
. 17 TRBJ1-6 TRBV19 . CASSMTADSADSGPLHF TGTGCCAGTAGTATGACGGCCGACAGTGCAGATTCTGGCCCCCTCCACTTT
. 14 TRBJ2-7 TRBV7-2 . CASSLGQIPNEQYF TGTGCCAGCAGCTTAGGACAGATCCCAAACGAGCAGTACTTC
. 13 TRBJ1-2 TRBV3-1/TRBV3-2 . CASSQDTGDGYTF TGTGCCAGCAGCCAAGATACCGGGGATGGCTACACCTTC
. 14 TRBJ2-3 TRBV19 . CASSIDPSTDTQYF TGTGCCAGTAGTATAGACCCTAGCACAGATACGCAGTATTTT
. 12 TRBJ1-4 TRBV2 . CARREGDEKLFF TGTGCCAGACGAGAAGGGGATGAAAAACTGTTTTTT
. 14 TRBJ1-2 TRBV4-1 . CASSQGIGAYGYTF TGCGCCAGCAGCCAAGGGATCGGAGCCTATGGCTACACCTTC
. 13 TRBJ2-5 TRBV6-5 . CASRPSTQETQYF TGTGCCAGCCGCCCGTCCACTCAAGAGACCCAGTACTTC
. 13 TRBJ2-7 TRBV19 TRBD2 CASSSSGSIEQYF TGTGCCAGTTCGTCTAGCGGGAGTATCGAGCAGTACTTC
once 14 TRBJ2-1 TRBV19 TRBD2 CASTASGSRREQFF TGTGCCAGTACCGCTAGCGGGAGTAGGAGAGAGCAGTTCTTC
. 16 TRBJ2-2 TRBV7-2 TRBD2 CASSQTSGRNTGELFF TGTGCCAGCAGCCAGACTAGCGGGAGGAACACCGGGGAGCTGTTTTTT
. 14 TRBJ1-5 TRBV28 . CASSPDRTNQPQHF TGTGCCAGCAGTCCAGACAGGACCAATCAGCCCCAGCATTTT
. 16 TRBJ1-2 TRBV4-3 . CASSQALSGGSYGYTF TGCGCCAGCAGCCAAGCCTTGAGTGGAGGTTCCTATGGCTACACCTTC
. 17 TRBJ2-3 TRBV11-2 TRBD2 CASSLRGLAGGRDTQYF TGTGCCAGCAGCTTAAGAGGACTAGCGGGAGGGAGAGATACGCAGTATTTT
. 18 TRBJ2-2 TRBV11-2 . CASSLDLRSWGDTGELFF TGTGCCAGCAGCTTAGATTTGCGCTCTTGGGGGGACACCGGGGAGCTGTTTTTT
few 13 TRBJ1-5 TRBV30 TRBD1 CAWSVTGVQPQHF TGTGCCTGGAGTGTAACAGGGGTTCAGCCCCAGCATTTT
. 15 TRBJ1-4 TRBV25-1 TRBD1 CASSKPGQGEEKLFF TGTGCCAGCAGTAAACCGGGACAGGGGGAGGAAAAACTGTTTTTT
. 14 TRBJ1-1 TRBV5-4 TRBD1 CASSLRGPNTEAFF TGTGCCAGCAGCCTGAGGGGGCCGAACACTGAAGCTTTCTTT
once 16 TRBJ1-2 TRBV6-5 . CASSYSRGAASYGYTF TGTGCCAGCAGTTACTCGAGAGGTGCGGCCTCATATGGCTACACCTTC
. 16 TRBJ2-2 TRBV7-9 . CASSLRRGLNTGELFF TGTGCCAGCAGCTTAAGGCGGGGCTTGAACACCGGGGAGCTGTTTTTT
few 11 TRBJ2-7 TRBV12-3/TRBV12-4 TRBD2 CASTTGRREGF TGTGCCAGCACCACGGGTCGCAGGGAGGGCTTC
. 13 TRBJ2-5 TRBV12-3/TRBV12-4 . CASSPRVRQTQYF TGTGCCAGCAGCCCCAGGGTAAGGCAGACCCAGTACTTC
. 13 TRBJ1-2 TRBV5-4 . CASSFGSQDGYTF TGTGCCAGCAGCTTCGGATCCCAGGATGGCTACACCTTC